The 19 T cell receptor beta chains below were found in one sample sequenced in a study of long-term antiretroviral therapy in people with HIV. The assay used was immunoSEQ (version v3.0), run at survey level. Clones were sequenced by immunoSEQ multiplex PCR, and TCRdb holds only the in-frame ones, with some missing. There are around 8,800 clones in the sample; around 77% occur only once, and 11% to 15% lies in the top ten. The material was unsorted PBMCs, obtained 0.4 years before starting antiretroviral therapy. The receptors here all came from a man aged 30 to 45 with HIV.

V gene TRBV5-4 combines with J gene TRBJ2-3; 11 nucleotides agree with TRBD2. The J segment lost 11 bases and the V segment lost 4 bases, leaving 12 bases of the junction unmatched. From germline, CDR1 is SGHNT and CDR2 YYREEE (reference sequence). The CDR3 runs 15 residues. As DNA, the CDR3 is TGTGCCAGCAGCCTCTACTTAGCGGGGGGGCTAAGGCAGTATTTT. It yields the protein CASSLYLAGGLRQYF.

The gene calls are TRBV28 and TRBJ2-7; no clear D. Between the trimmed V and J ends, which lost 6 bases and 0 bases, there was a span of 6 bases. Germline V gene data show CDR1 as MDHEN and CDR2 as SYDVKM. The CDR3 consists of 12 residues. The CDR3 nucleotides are TGTGCCAGCAGGGAGAACTCCTACGAGCAGTACTTC. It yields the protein CASRENSYEQYF.

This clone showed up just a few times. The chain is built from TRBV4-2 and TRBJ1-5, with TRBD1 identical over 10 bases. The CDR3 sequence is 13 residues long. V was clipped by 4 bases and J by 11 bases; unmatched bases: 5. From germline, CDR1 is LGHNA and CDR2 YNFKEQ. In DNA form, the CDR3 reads TGTGCCAGCAGCCGGGACAGGGGAGCGGCCCAGCATTTT. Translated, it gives CASSRDRGAAQHF.

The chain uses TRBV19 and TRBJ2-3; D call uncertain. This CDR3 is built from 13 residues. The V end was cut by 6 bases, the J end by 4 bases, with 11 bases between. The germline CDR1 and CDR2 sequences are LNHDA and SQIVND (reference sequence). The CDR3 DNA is TGTGCCAGTAGCCCCGAAGGGTCAGATACGCAGTATTTT. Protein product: CASSPEGSDTQYF.

CDR3 coding DNA: TGTGCCAGCAGTTTAAGAGTCTCAGGCCCACATAATTCACCCCTCCACTTT. This gives the protein CASSLRVSGPHNSPLHF. V is TRBV28 and J is TRBJ1-6; the D is unclear. V was pared by 2 bases and J by 5 bases, with 16 bases between. Germline V gene sequence: CDR1 MDHEN, CDR2 SYDVKM. The length of the CDR3 is 17 residues.

DNA for the CDR3: TGTGCCAGCAGCTTATTAGCGGGGACCTACGAGCAGTACTTC. Protein: CASSLLAGTYEQYF. The rearrangement uses TRBV7-6 and TRBJ2-7; 8 positions agree with TRBD2. The trim removed 2 bases at V and 2 bases at J, leaving 2 bases unmatched. The germline gives CDR1 SGHVS, CDR2 FNYEAQ. The length of the CDR3 is 14 residues.

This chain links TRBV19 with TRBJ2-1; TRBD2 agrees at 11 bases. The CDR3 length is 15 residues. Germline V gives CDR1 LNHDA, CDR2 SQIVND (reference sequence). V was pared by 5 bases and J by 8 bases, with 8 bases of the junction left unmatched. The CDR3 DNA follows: TGTGCCAGTAGTGCCTTTAGCGGGGGGGCCGATGAGCAGTTCTTC. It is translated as CASSAFSGGADEQFF.

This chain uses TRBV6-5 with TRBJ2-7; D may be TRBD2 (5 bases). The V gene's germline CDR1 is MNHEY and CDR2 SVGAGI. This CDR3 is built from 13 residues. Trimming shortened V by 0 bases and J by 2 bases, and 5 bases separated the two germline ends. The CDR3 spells CASSYSGAYEQYF. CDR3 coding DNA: TGTGCCAGCAGTTACTCGGGAGCCTACGAGCAGTACTTC.

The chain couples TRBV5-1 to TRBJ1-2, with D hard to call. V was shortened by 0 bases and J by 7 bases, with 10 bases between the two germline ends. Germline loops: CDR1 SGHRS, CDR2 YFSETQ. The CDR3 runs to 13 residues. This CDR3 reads CASSLVSAVGYTF. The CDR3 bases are TGCGCCAGCAGCTTGGTCTCCGCTGTTGGCTACACCTTC.

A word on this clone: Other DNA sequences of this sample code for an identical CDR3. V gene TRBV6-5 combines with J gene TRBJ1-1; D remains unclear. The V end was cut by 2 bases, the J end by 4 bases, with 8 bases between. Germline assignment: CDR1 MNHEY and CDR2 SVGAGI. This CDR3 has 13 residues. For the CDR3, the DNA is TGTGCCAGCAGTTACGAGACAACCACTGAAGCTTTCTTT. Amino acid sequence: CASSYETTTEAFF.

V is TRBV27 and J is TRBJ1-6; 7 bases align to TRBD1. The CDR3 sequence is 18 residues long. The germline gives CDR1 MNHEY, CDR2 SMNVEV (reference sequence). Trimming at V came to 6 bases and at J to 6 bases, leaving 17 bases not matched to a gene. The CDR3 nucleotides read TGTGCCAGCAGACGAGGGCAGGACAGGTATAATGGTAATTCACCCCTCCACTTT. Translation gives CASRRGQDRYNGNSPLHF.

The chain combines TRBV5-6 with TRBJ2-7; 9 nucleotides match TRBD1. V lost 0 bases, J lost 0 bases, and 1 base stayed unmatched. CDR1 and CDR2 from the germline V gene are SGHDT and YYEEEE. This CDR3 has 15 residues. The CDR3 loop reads CASSLAGQGSYEQYF. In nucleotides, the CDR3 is TGTGCCAGCAGCTTGGCGGGACAGGGCTCCTACGAGCAGTACTTC.

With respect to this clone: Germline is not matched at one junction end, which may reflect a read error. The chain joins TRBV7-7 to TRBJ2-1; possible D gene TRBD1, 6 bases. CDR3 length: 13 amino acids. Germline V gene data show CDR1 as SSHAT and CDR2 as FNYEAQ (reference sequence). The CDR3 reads CASSFSQGDEQFF. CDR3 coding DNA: TGTGCTAGCAGCTTCTCACAGGGCGATGAGCAGTTCTTC.

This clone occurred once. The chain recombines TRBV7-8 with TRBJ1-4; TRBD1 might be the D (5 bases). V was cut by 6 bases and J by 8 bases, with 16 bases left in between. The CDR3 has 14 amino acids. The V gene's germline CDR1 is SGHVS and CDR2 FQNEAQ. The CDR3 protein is CASSPSAGGEKLFF. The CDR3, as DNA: TGTGCCAGCAGTCCGAGCGCGGGGGGGGAAAAACTGTTTTTT.

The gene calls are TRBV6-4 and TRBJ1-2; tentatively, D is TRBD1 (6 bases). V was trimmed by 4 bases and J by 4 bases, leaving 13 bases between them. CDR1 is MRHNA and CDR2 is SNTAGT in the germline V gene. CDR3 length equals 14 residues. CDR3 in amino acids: CASSVSVGGYGYTF. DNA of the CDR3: TGTGCCAGCAGTGTATCCGTAGGGGGCTATGGCTACACCTTC.

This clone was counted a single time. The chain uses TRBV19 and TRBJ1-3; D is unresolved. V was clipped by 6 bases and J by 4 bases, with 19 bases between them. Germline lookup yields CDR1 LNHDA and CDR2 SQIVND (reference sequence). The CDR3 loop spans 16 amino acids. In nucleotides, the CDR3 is TGTGCCAGTAGAAAAGAACCGGGTCCTTCGGGAAACACCATATATTTT. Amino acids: CASRKEPGPSGNTIYF.

CDR3 DNA sequence: TGTGCCAGCAGTGAAGCGCTTCGAATCACCTCTGGAAACACCATATATTTT. As protein: CASSEALRITSGNTIYF. The chain recombines TRBV6-1 with TRBJ1-3; D is ambiguous. Trimming took 0 bases from V and 0 from J, leaving 12 bases between them. Germline V gene lookup returns CDR1 MNHNS and CDR2 SASEGT. This CDR3 has 17 amino acids.

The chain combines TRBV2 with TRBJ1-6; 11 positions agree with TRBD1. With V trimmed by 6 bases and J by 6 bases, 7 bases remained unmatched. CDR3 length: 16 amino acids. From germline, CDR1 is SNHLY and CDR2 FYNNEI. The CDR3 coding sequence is TGTGCCAGCAGACCCTGGACAGGGGGCCGTAATTCACCCCTCCACTTT. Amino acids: CASRPWTGGRNSPLHF.

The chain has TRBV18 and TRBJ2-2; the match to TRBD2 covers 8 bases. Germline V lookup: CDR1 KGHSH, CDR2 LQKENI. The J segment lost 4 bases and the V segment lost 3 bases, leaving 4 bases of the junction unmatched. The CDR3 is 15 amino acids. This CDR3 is CASSPSGVLTGELFF. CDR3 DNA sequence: TGTGCCAGCTCACCTAGCGGGGTCCTCACCGGGGAGCTGTTTTTT.